This T cell receptor beta chain comes out of a study of low-dose radiotherapy and immunotherapy resistance in tumors. About the research overall: Each fraction for Cohort 1 was 0.5 Gy, given every 2 weeks, and the total came to 6.5 Gy. Intravenous cyclophosphamide at 200 mg/m2 preceded radiation and immunotherapy by one day, every two weeks.

V dropped 3 bases and J dropped 5 bases, with 14 bases sitting between them. The germline V gene has CDR1 MDHEN and CDR2 SYDVKM. The CDR3 is 15 residues long. Primers used for first-strand cDNA, a TRAV- and TRBV-specific set, covered both alpha and beta chains. It was with a constant-region primer and a V-primer adapter that TCRs were amplified over around 18 PCR cycles. TCRdb used MiXCR to reprocess the reads, holding one entry per CDR3 protein. The data show under 90,000 distinct CDR3 sequences, about a sixth seen once. This clonotype was observed at least ten times. Regarding time point: before trial treatment.

The J gene is TRBJ2-1, the V gene TRBV28, with D possibly matching TRBD1 (6 bases). This TCR came from a male donor with prostate cancer. The sample here was PBMCs, taken before treatment. CDR3 protein: CASSLLAGEDNEQFF. The CDR3 DNA reads TGTGCCAGCAGTTTGCTGGCAGGGGAAGACAATGAGCAGTTCTTC.